Below are 31 T cell receptor beta chains sequenced from a single sample in a study of identical twins. Via MiXCR, TCRdb re-called the 5' RACE reads, giving one row per CDR3 protein. The sample consists of approximately 1.8 million distinct CDR3 sequences, 25% to 35% of them appearing once. Sequenced: cord blood. These receptor sequences come from a newborn girl in good health.

This clonotype was observed a few times. The rearrangement joins TRBV28 to TRBJ2-1; D remains unclear. Germline CDR1 MDHEN, CDR2 SYDVKM. CDR3 length: 16 amino acids. V lost 6 bases and J lost 5, with 20 bases in between. CDR3 DNA sequence: TGTGCCAGCAGCCCCTCGGAGCTAGTCTTCCACAATGAGCAGTTCTTC. This codes for CASSPSELVFHNEQFF.

This clonotype was recorded a few times. This rearrangement joins TRBV3-1 to TRBJ1-2; D gene ambiguous. V dropped 5 bases and J dropped 8 bases, with 27 bases sitting between them. The CDR3 is made up of 17 amino acids. Germline V CDR1 and CDR2: LGHDT, YNNKEL (reference sequence). The CDR3 reads CASSTRGRVKALWGYTF. The CDR3 nucleotides are TGTGCCAGCAGCACGCGGGGAAGGGTAAAGGCCCTGTGGGGCTACACCTTC.

This clonotype came up a few times. The V and J genes are TRBV11-2 and TRBJ2-3; TRBD2 matches 10 bases. Germline lookup yields CDR1 SGHAT and CDR2 FQNNGV. Trimming removed 10 bases from V and 4 bases from J; junction bases left unmatched: 8. The CDR3 extends over 14 amino acids. Here the CDR3 reads CATHLAGVADTQYF. The CDR3 region has the DNA TGTGCCACGCATCTAGCGGGAGTGGCAGATACGCAGTATTTT.

This chain links TRBV30 with TRBJ1-5; TRBD1 agrees at 12 bases. The CDR3 has 16 amino acids. Germline values: CDR1 GTSNPN, CDR2 SVGIG (reference sequence). The V gene end was trimmed by 4 bases and the J gene end by 3 bases; junction bases not matched to a gene: 7. In nucleotides, the CDR3 is TGTGCCTGGACTCCGGGGACAGGGGGCTACAATCAGCCCCAGCATTTT. Encoded protein: CAWTPGTGGYNQPQHF.

This clonotype was observed a handful of times. V is TRBV18 and J is TRBJ2-7, with D possibly called TRBD1 or TRBD2 (6 bases each). The CDR3 consists of 15 residues. Between the trimmed V and J ends, which lost 3 bases and 0 bases, there was a span of 12 bases. The germline CDR1 and CDR2 sequences are KGHSH and LQKENI. CDR3 sequence: CASSPGASDSYEQYF. The CDR3 bases are TGTGCCAGCTCACCGGGGGCTAGCGACTCCTACGAGCAGTACTTC.

This clonotype was counted many times. The chain has TRBV29-1 and TRBJ1-2, with D perhaps TRBD1 (5 bases). The germline CDR1 and CDR2 sequences are SQVTM and ANQGSEA. The CDR3 spans 12 residues. V lost 2 bases, J lost 7 bases, and 11 bases lay in between. Here the CDR3 reads CSVESIQGGYTF. The CDR3 DNA follows: TGCAGCGTTGAATCGATCCAGGGTGGCTACACCTTC.

Turning to this clonotype: A much larger clone is a single base away; this may be a read error. The chain recombines TRBV18 with TRBJ2-3, with 7 nucleotides matching TRBD2. Losses at the gene ends were 1 base for V and 3 bases for J; bases not matched to a gene: 7. Per the germline V gene, CDR1 is KGHSH and CDR2 is LQKENI. The CDR3 is made up of 16 amino acids. CDR3 protein: CASSPLSGVSTDTQYF. The CDR3, as DNA: TGTGCCAGCTCACCACTAAGCGGGGTAAGTACAGATACGCAGTATTTT.

This chain connects TRBV12-3 or TRBV12-4 to TRBJ1-6, with TRBD1 identical over 7 bases. The V segment lost 2 bases and the J segment 8 bases; nucleotides outside the gene matches: 9. This CDR3 is 16 amino acids long. CDR3: CASSLRDRDVDSPLHF. The CDR3 DNA sequence: TGTGCCAGCAGTTTAAGGGACAGAGACGTTGATTCACCCCTCCACTTT.

The chain carries TRBV19 and TRBJ2-7, with a tentative D call TRBD2 (5 bases). V was pared by 3 bases and J by 6 bases, with 12 bases between. The CDR3 extends over 13 amino acids. Germline V CDR1 and CDR2: LNHDA, SQIVND (reference sequence). The CDR3 DNA sequence: TGTGCCAGTAGTATCTTGACGGGAACCGAGCAGTACTTC. Its protein is CASSILTGTEQYF.

This clonotype was seen at least ten times. The V and J genes are TRBV6-5 and TRBJ2-5; perhaps D is TRBD1 or TRBD2 (5 bases each). The V gene lost 4 bases and the J gene lost 5 bases, with 14 bases spanning the gap. CDR1 is MNHEY and CDR2 is SVGAGI in the germline V gene. This CDR3 contains 14 residues. The CDR3 is CASSSVWGMETQYF. DNA for the CDR3: TGTGCCAGCAGTTCGGTATGGGGGATGGAGACCCAGTACTTC.

Note on this clonotype: A junction boundary mismatches the germline segment, possibly from a read error. J is TRBJ2-7 and V is TRBV6-1, with 7 positions matching TRBD1. The CDR3 is made up of 13 amino acids. Germline assignment: CDR1 MNHNS and CDR2 SASEGT. The chain's CDR3 is CATRQGPLYERYF. The CDR3, as DNA: TGTGCCACACGACAGGGACCCCTCTACGAGCGGTACTTC.

This clonotype is a singleton in its sample. The gene calls are TRBV20-1 and TRBJ1-1, with D hard to call. The CDR3 totals 11 residues. The germline V gene encodes CDR1 DFQATT and CDR2 SNEGSKA (reference sequence). Trimming removed 3 bases at V and 7 bases at J, with 9 bases between. In nucleotides, the CDR3 is TGCAGTGCTAGTTCGCCGATTGAAGCTTTCTTT. Amino acid sequence: CSASSPIEAFF.

The chain employs TRBV5-1 and TRBJ2-2; D possibly uses TRBD1 or TRBD2 (5 bases each). Germline loops: CDR1 SGHRS, CDR2 YFSETQ. The CDR3 has 15 residues. Trimming stripped 0 bases from V and 3 bases from J, with 9 bases between. CDR3 DNA: TGCGCCAGCAGCTTGGTAGGGGACGACACCGGGGAGCTGTTTTTT. It specifies CASSLVGDDTGELFF.

This chain uses TRBV20-1 with TRBJ2-7, with 11 bases matching TRBD2. With 8 bases clipped from V and 7 bases from J, the junction kept 13 bases outside the gene matches. The V gene's germline CDR1 is DFQATT and CDR2 SNEGSKA (reference sequence). The CDR3 is made up of 14 amino acids. CDR3 nucleotides: TGCAGTCGACGTCCGGGACTAGCGGACAATGAGCAGTACTTC. Protein: CSRRPGLADNEQYF.

This clonotype was seen a handful of times. The chain is built from TRBV4-1 and TRBJ2-1; no definite D call. The CDR3 is 13 amino acids. V gave up 4 bases and J gave up 5 bases, with 9 bases separating them. CDR1 MGHRA and CDR2 YSYEKL come from the germline V gene. The CDR3 sequence is CASSPLWNNEQFF. CDR3 DNA: TGCGCCAGCAGCCCCCTTTGGAACAATGAGCAGTTCTTC.

This clonotype was found a few times. J is TRBJ2-1 and V is TRBV10-3; either TRBD1 or TRBD2 may fit D (5 bases each). The germline gives CDR1 ENHRY, CDR2 SYGVKD. CDR3 length: 13 residues. V was shortened by 3 bases and J by 7 bases, with 10 bases between the two germline ends. CDR3 residues: CAISEPWGNEQFF. The CDR3 nucleotides read TGTGCCATCAGTGAACCCTGGGGGAATGAGCAGTTCTTC.

This clonotype was detected only a few times. The gene calls are TRBV11-2 and TRBJ2-5, with TRBD2 identical over 13 bases. The CDR3 contains 15 residues. Germline CDR1 SGHAT, CDR2 FQNNGV. V trimming: 4 bases; J trimming: 4 bases; junction bases outside the gene matches: 3. The CDR3 DNA reads as TGTGCCAGCAGCTCGGGACTAGCGGGACGAGAGACCCAGTACTTC. The encoded protein is CASSSGLAGRETQYF.

A remark on this clonotype: Germline and junction disagree at one end, which may indicate a read error. The chain uses TRBV7-2 and TRBJ1-4; perhaps TRBD1 as D (6 bases). CDR3 length: 15 amino acids. Looked up from germline, CDR1 is SGHTA and CDR2 is FQGNSA. The CDR3 sequence: CAGSFLGARFEKLFF. In DNA form, the CDR3 reads TGTGCCGGCAGCTTCCTGGGGGCGCGGTTTGAAAAACTGTTTTTT.

The rearrangement links TRBV12-5 to TRBJ2-7, with 9 bases that match TRBD2. The CDR3 extends over 13 amino acids. V gave up 9 bases and J gave up 7 bases; unmatched junction bases: 10. Germline V gene data show CDR1 as LGHNT and CDR2 as FRNRAP. CDR3 nucleotide sequence: TGTGCTAGCACTAGCGGGCACTACAATGAGCAGTACTTC. Residues: CASTSGHYNEQYF.

The rearrangement links TRBV7-9 to TRBJ2-1, with 11 bases fitting TRBD2. Trimming took 2 bases from V and 5 from J; bases not matched to a gene: 8. The CDR3 is 17 amino acids. Germline CDR1 is SEHNR and CDR2 is FQNEAQ (reference sequence). As DNA, the CDR3 is TGTGCCAGCAGCTTAATATATTCTAGCGGGGGGCACAATGAGCAGTTCTTC. It specifies CASSLIYSSGGHNEQFF.

The chain has TRBV7-2 and TRBJ1-1, with 7 bases matching TRBD1. The CDR3 loop spans 15 amino acids. V lost 4 bases and J lost 1; bases outside the gene matches: 6. Looked up from germline, CDR1 is SGHTA and CDR2 is FQGNSA. CDR3 coding DNA: TGTGCCAGCAGCTCCTACGGGACAGCGAACACTGAAGCTTTCTTT. Encoded protein: CASSSYGTANTEAFF.

This clonotype was seen at least ten times. The chain joins TRBV9 to TRBJ2-7, with D possibly being TRBD2 (5 bases). Germline values: CDR1 SGDLS, CDR2 YYNGEE. The ends were cut back, 2 bases at V and 2 bases at J, with 14 bases in the middle. The CDR3 loop spans 15 amino acids. The CDR3 sequence: CASSVDGGRPYEQYF. The CDR3 DNA reads TGTGCCAGCAGCGTTGATGGAGGAAGACCCTACGAGCAGTACTTC.

On this clonotype itself: A clone one base away is much larger, so this may be a read error. V is TRBV2 and J is TRBJ2-7; 10 bases agree with TRBD1. The CDR3 spans 14 residues. Germline V gene data show CDR1 as SNHLY and CDR2 as FYNNEI. Germline trimming cut 6 bases from V and 2 bases from J; bases unmatched to any gene: 4. The CDR3 nucleotides read TGTGCCAGCAGGACCGGGACAGGGGCCTACGAGCAGTACTTC. As protein: CASRTGTGAYEQYF.

The chain uses TRBV5-1 and TRBJ1-2, with 10 bases that match TRBD1. This CDR3 region has 14 residues. Losses at the gene ends were 4 bases for V and 6 bases for J; bases not matched to a gene: 6. CDR1 is SGHRS and CDR2 is YFSETQ in the germline V gene. CDR3 DNA: TGCGCCAGCAGCCCTTCGACAGGGGGCCATGGCTACACCTTC. Translation: CASSPSTGGHGYTF.

For this clonotype: A read error is possible here, since a much larger clone lies one base away. V and J are TRBV6-6 and TRBJ2-1; the D gene is possibly TRBD2 (6 bases). The CDR3 runs to 16 residues. CDR1 and CDR2 (germline): MNHNY, SVGAGI (reference sequence). This CDR3 reads CASSDSGTGYYNERFF. As DNA, the CDR3 is TGTGCCAGCAGTGATTCCGGGACTGGCTATTACAATGAGCGGTTCTTC.

This clonotype came up once. The rearrangement links TRBV2 to TRBJ2-4; TRBD2 agrees at 10 bases. The DNA end is more similar to TRBJ2-7, so the J call may be wrong. CDR1 is SNHLY and CDR2 is FYNNEI in the germline V gene. This CDR3 contains 15 residues. The CDR3 DNA reads as TGTGCCAGCATCAGCGGGGGGGTTAGGTACTACGAGCAGTACTTC. This translates into CASISGGVRYYEQYF.

The chain links TRBV7-2 to TRBJ2-7, with 9 bases identical to TRBD2. The CDR3 sequence is 15 residues long. Germline values: CDR1 SGHTA, CDR2 FQGNSA. V dropped 3 bases and J dropped 0; count of bases not matched to a gene: 3. The CDR3 DNA follows: TGTGCCAGCAGCTTTACTAGCGGGCACTCCTACGAGCAGTACTTC. Translation gives CASSFTSGHSYEQYF.

This clonotype appeared a few times. This chain uses TRBV20-1 with TRBJ2-2, with 9 bases that match TRBD2. Trimming took 7 bases from V and 7 from J; bases not matched to a gene: 7. CDR1 is DFQATT, CDR2 SNEGSKA, per germline (reference sequence). The CDR3 is 13 residues long. CDR3 region: CSGIAGVGGELFF. The CDR3 nucleotides are TGCAGTGGGATAGCGGGAGTAGGCGGGGAGCTGTTTTTT.

This clonotype was found once. A much larger clone lies a single base off, so this may be a read error. V and J are TRBV12-3 or TRBV12-4 and TRBJ1-5, with 7 bases identical to TRBD1. The J call is uncertain, as TRBJ2-3 better fits the DNA end. This CDR3 contains 15 residues. CDR3 nucleotides: TGTGCCAGCAGTTCCACCGGACAGGCTAATCAGCCCCAGTATTTT. This gives the protein CASSSTGQANQPQYF.

The J gene is TRBJ2-1, the V gene TRBV15; 7 bases align to TRBD2. Germline CDR1 LNHNV, CDR2 YYDKDF (reference sequence). The trim removed 3 bases at V and 0 bases at J, leaving 2 bases unmatched. This CDR3 has 15 amino acids. In DNA form, the CDR3 reads TGTGCCACCAGCAGCCGCGGGAGCTCCTACAATGAGCAGTTCTTC. This encodes CATSSRGSSYNEQFF.

This chain joins TRBV28 and TRBJ1-2; D remains ambiguous. The CDR3 has 12 amino acids. Trimming stripped 6 bases from V and 6 bases from J, with 11 bases between. Germline values: CDR1 MDHEN, CDR2 SYDVKM. The CDR3 sequence is CASRRYRNGYTF. In DNA, the CDR3 is TGTGCCAGCAGGCGATATCGGAATGGCTACACCTTC.